This T cell receptor beta chain was retrieved from a study of spatial heterogeneity in lung cancer. Study as a whole: Across the raw uncorrected reads, a unique TCR and UMI combination was observed, on average, more than ten times. General study findings and limits: The study found ubiquitous expanded tumor TCRs in blood more at resection than follow-up.

Documented time point: sample taken at primary tumor resection. The authors sequenced whole RNA from tumor, nontumor lung or frozen PBMC without sorting. Patients with untreated early-stage non-small cell lung cancer, numbering 55 to 80, were the donors. Sample share makes this clonotype medium-sized. Antigen: not known. This beta chain appears as a stray read in a library generated for alpha chains; its size is not informative. Every molecule of TCR cDNA had its own unique molecular identifier. TCRdb recomputed calls from the 5' RACE reads with MiXCR, one row per CDR3 protein. The repertoire consists of 8,500 to 9,000 distinct CDR3 sequences, with 4% to 5% occurring once and the leading ten covering more than 25%. V shed 0 bases, J shed 2 bases, and the junction held 9 bases outside the gene matches. The CDR3 is 17 residues long. The germline V gene encodes CDR1 SGHRS and CDR2 YFSETQ.

This TCR derives from a male donor with early-stage non-small cell lung cancer. The rearrangement uses TRBV5-1 and TRBJ2-3, with TRBD1 matching 7 bases. This specimen consisted of PBMCs, obtained at surgery. CDR3 protein: CASSLGDRVLNTDTQYF. The CDR3, as DNA: TGCGCCAGCAGCTTGGGAGACAGGGTACTGAACACAGATACGCAGTATTTT.